The rows below give T cell receptor beta chains drawn from one sample of a study of CD8+ T cells in alopecia areata. The repertoire was sequenced with immunoSEQ multiplex PCR; TCRdb's copy has only in-frame clones and lacks some. This repertoire shows approximately 120,000 clones, around 50% found once; its top ten account for roughly a tenth. Sequencing was carried out using NKG2D-low CD8+ T cells sorted from blood. All receptors derive from a human donor with alopecia areata. Both conserved end residues are part of each CDR3. D genes are given only for firm matches. Size values are once, few and many counts, or a class for expanded clones, and some rows have none.

J: TRBJ2-3; D: TRBD2; size: NA; V: TRBV29-1; CDR3: CSVELAVGDTQYF; DNA: TGCAGCGTTGAACTAGCGGTGGGAGATACGCAGTATTTT
J: TRBJ1-2; D: NA; size: NA; V: TRBV29-1; CDR3: CSVDIGFGYTF; DNA: TGCAGCGTTGACATCGGGTTTGGCTACACCTTC
J: TRBJ2-3; D: TRBD2; size: NA; V: TRBV5-1; CDR3: CASRRSGGDTDTQYF; DNA: TGCGCCAGCAGGAGGAGCGGGGGGGACACAGATACGCAGTATTTT
J: TRBJ2-3; D: NA; size: few; V: TRBV29-1; CDR3: CSAITDTQYF; DNA: TGCAGCGCTATAACAGATACGCAGTATTTT
J: TRBJ2-7; D: NA; size: few; V: TRBV12-5; CDR3: CASGELYEQYF; DNA: TGTGCTAGTGGGGAATTATACGAGCAGTACTTC
J: TRBJ2-1; D: TRBD2; size: NA; V: TRBV29-1; CDR3: CSVAGTSGIDEQFF; DNA: TGCAGCGTTGCCGGGACTAGCGGGATTGATGAGCAGTTCTTC
J: TRBJ2-2; D: NA; size: NA; V: TRBV4-1; CDR3: CASSQRASGELFF; DNA: TGCGCCAGCAGCCAACGAGCTTCCGGGGAGCTGTTTTTT
J: TRBJ2-1; D: TRBD2; size: once; V: TRBV27; CDR3: CASSIVAGGEQFF; DNA: TGTGCCAGCAGTATCGTAGCGGGAGGTGAGCAGTTCTTC
J: TRBJ2-5; D: TRBD2; size: NA; V: TRBV12-5; CDR3: CASSGGPETQYF; DNA: TGTGCCTCCTCGGGGGGGCCAGAGACCCAGTACTTC
J: TRBJ1-2; D: TRBD1; size: NA; V: TRBV29-1; CDR3: CSVEPGQGNGYTF; DNA: TGCAGCGTTGAACCCGGACAGGGGAATGGCTACACCTTC
J: TRBJ1-1; D: NA; size: NA; V: TRBV30; CDR3: CAWSSWKAFF; DNA: TGTGCCTGGAGTTCTTGGAAAGCTTTCTTT
J: TRBJ2-7; D: TRBD1; size: few; V: TRBV29-1; CDR3: CSVEGQGGSYEQYF; DNA: TGCAGCGTTGAAGGACAGGGCGGTTCCTACGAGCAGTACTTC
J: TRBJ2-1; D: TRBD2; size: few; V: TRBV29-1; CDR3: CSHLTSGGWNEQFF; DNA: TGCAGCCACCTGACTAGCGGCGGTTGGAATGAGCAGTTCTTC
J: TRBJ2-2; D: TRBD2; size: NA; V: TRBV9; CDR3: CASSPGQAGVTGELFF; DNA: TGTGCCAGCAGCCCAGGTCAAGCGGGAGTCACCGGGGAGCTGTTTTTT
J: TRBJ2-1; D: NA; size: few; V: TRBV5-1; CDR3: CASSLRGSYNEQFF; DNA: TGCGCCAGCAGCCTCCGGGGCTCCTACAATGAGCAGTTCTTC
J: TRBJ2-3; D: TRBD2; size: few; V: TRBV5-1; CDR3: CASSLTSSGGGADTQYF; DNA: TGCGCCAGCAGCTTGACCTCTAGCGGGGGAGGCGCAGATACGCAGTATTTT
J: TRBJ2-7; D: NA; size: NA; V: TRBV5-1; CDR3: CASSFSTPTEGEQYF; DNA: TGCGCCAGCAGCTTCTCGACCCCGACGGAAGGGGAGCAGTACTTC
J: TRBJ1-1; D: NA; size: once; V: TRBV2; CDR3: CASRGIEAFF; DNA: TGTGCCAGCAGGGGGATTGAAGCTTTCTTT
J: TRBJ1-2; D: TRBD1; size: NA; V: TRBV29-1; CDR3: CSDLGQGPNYGYTF; DNA: TGCAGCGACCTGGGACAGGGTCCTAACTATGGCTACACCTTC
J: TRBJ2-5; D: NA; size: few; V: TRBV6-5; CDR3: CASKGRGRETQYF; DNA: TGTGCCAGCAAAGGGAGGGGGCGAGAGACCCAGTACTTC
J: TRBJ2-2; D: NA; size: NA; V: TRBV29-1; CDR3: CSVDHDTGELFF; DNA: TGCAGCGTTGATCATGACACCGGGGAGCTGTTTTTT
J: TRBJ2-1; D: TRBD2; size: NA; V: TRBV4-3; CDR3: CASSQVGGRASEYNEQFF; DNA: TGCGCCAGCAGCCAAGTAGGCGGGAGGGCCAGCGAATACAATGAGCAGTTCTTC
J: TRBJ2-5; D: NA; size: NA; V: TRBV29-1; CDR3: CSARDSHETQYF; DNA: TGCAGCGCCCGGGACTCCCATGAGACCCAGTACTTC
J: TRBJ1-1; D: NA; size: few; V: TRBV29-1; CDR3: CSVAGAMGTEAFF; DNA: TGCAGCGTCGCCGGGGCAATGGGTACTGAAGCTTTCTTT
J: TRBJ1-1; D: NA; size: NA; V: TRBV20-1; CDR3: CSADWGPEAFF; DNA: TGCAGTGCAGACTGGGGTCCGGAAGCTTTCTTT
J: TRBJ2-4; D: TRBD1; size: NA; V: TRBV27; CDR3: CASRSTGSDKNIQYF; DNA: TGTGCCAGCAGATCGACAGGGTCGGACAAAAACATTCAGTACTTC
J: TRBJ1-2; D: NA; size: few; V: TRBV29-1; CDR3: CSVEPEGASYTF; DNA: TGCAGCGTTGAACCGGAAGGGGCTAGCTACACCTTC
J: TRBJ2-7; D: TRBD2; size: NA; V: TRBV29-1; CDR3: CSGGSGGPYEQYF; DNA: TGCAGCGGGGGGAGCGGGGGCCCCTACGAGCAGTACTTC
J: TRBJ2-7; D: NA; size: few; V: TRBV29-1; CDR3: CSVEEGTRIFYEQYF; DNA: TGCAGCGTTGAGGAGGGGACACGCATTTTCTACGAGCAGTACTTC
J: TRBJ1-5; D: NA; size: NA; V: TRBV30; CDR3: CAWSEEGRQPQHF; DNA: TGTGCCTGGAGTGAGGAGGGACGTCAGCCCCAGCATTTT
J: TRBJ2-7; D: NA; size: few; V: TRBV27; CDR3: CASSTNGYEQYF; DNA: TGTGCCAGCAGTACAAACGGGTACGAGCAGTACTTC
J: TRBJ2-7; D: TRBD1; size: NA; V: TRBV5-6; CDR3: CASSWTGTEQYF; DNA: TGTGCCAGCAGCTGGACAGGGACCGAGCAGTACTTC
J: TRBJ2-3; D: NA; size: NA; V: TRBV7-2; CDR3: CASSLVLKDTQYF; DNA: TGTGCCAGCAGCTTGGTGTTGAAAGATACGCAGTATTTT
J: TRBJ2-5; D: NA; size: once; V: TRBV5-1; CDR3: CASSLVPTTEETQYF; DNA: TGCGCCAGCAGCTTGGTTCCGACTACCGAAGAGACCCAGTACTTC
J: TRBJ1-2; D: TRBD1; size: NA; V: TRBV9; CDR3: CASSVGGQGNPNYGYTF; DNA: TGTGCCAGCAGCGTAGGGGGACAGGGGAATCCTAACTATGGCTACACCTTC
J: TRBJ2-7; D: NA; size: few; V: TRBV6-5; CDR3: CASSLHGSSYEQYF; DNA: TGTGCCAGCAGCCTCCATGGGAGCTCCTACGAGCAGTACTTC
J: TRBJ1-5; D: NA; size: NA; V: TRBV30; CDR3: CAWSALSGEIIQPQHF; DNA: TGTGCCTGGAGTGCCCTATCGGGGGAAATTATTCAGCCCCAGCATTTT
J: TRBJ2-5; D: NA; size: NA; V: TRBV29-1; CDR3: CSVEEGLSVQETQYF; DNA: TGCAGCGTTGAAGAGGGTTTGAGCGTTCAAGAGACCCAGTACTTC
J: TRBJ2-3; D: NA; size: NA; V: TRBV7-9; CDR3: CASSLADSDTQYF; DNA: TGTGCCAGCAGCTTAGCAGACAGTGATACGCAGTATTTT
J: TRBJ2-1; D: NA; size: NA; V: TRBV9; CDR3: CASSGNEQFF; DNA: TGTGCCAGCAGCGGGAATGAGCAGTTCTTC
J: TRBJ2-5; D: NA; size: few; V: TRBV29-1; CDR3: CSVAGTPRKYQETQYF; DNA: TGCAGCGTGGCCGGGACTCCAAGAAAGTACCAAGAGACCCAGTACTTC
J: TRBJ2-7; D: NA; size: NA; V: TRBV30; CDR3: CAWRDLTWGEQYF; DNA: TGTGCCTGGAGGGACTTGACCTGGGGCGAGCAGTACTTC
J: TRBJ2-3; D: NA; size: few; V: TRBV27; CDR3: CASSLGTDTQYF; DNA: TGTGCCAGCAGTTTAGGCACAGATACGCAGTATTTT
J: TRBJ2-7; D: NA; size: NA; V: TRBV28; CDR3: CASSSGTPGVMYF; DNA: TGTGCCAGCAGTTCCGGGACACCTGGCGTGATGTACTTC
J: TRBJ1-2; D: NA; size: few; V: TRBV29-1; CDR3: CSVDVGYGYTF; DNA: TGCAGCGTTGACGTTGGCTATGGCTACACCTTC